This is a list of T cell receptor beta chains from one sample in a study of blood T cells in healthy people across ages. From the 5' RACE reads, TCRdb called clonotypes with MiXCR, one entry per CDR3 protein. The table includes about 1.8 million distinct CDR3 sequences, around 48% detected once. The sequenced material came from blood. All receptors come from a middle-aged woman in good health. The CDR3 runs from the conserved cysteine through the conserved F or W. D genes are given only for firm matches. The size entry is marked missing in some rows and otherwise reads once, few, many or a size class.

V gene	J gene	D gene	clone size	CDR3 DNA	CDR3 protein
TRBV7-8	TRBJ1-1	.	few	TGTGCCAGCAGCTTAGCGATCAGAGGGAGCACTGAAGCTTTCTTT	CASSLAIRGSTEAFF
TRBV20-1	TRBJ2-1	TRBD2	.	TGCAGTGCCCGGCGGGCGGGGGGGCGGAATGAGCAGTTCTTC	CSARRAGGRNEQFF
TRBV5-1	TRBJ2-1	TRBD2	.	TGCGCCAGCAGCGGTATACTAGCGGGGGGAGGAAATGAGCAGTTCTTC	CASSGILAGGGNEQFF
TRBV7-9	TRBJ1-4	.	.	TGTGCCAGCAGCTTGGGTGTGGTTGGTGCAACTAATGAAAAACTGTTTTTT	CASSLGVVGATNEKLFF
TRBV9	TRBJ2-3	.	.	TGTGCCAGCAGCGTACTTGAGGGCGCGACAGATACGCAGTATTTT	CASSVLEGATDTQYF
TRBV27	TRBJ2-7	TRBD1	once	TGTGCCAGCAGGACAGGGGTCAGCGACGAGCAGTACTTC	CASRTGVSDEQYF
TRBV6-2/TRBV6-3	TRBJ2-5	TRBD1	few	TGTGCCAGCAGTTACGTCGGGACAGTGAAAGAGACCCAGTACTTC	CASSYVGTVKETQYF
TRBV24-1	TRBJ2-5	.	once	TGTGCCACCAGTGGTTGGAGCGGAGCCTACAATGAGCAGTACTTC	CATSGWSGAYNEQYF
TRBV7-9	TRBJ2-7	TRBD1	few	TGTGCCAGCTTACCCACGGGACAGGGTTTGGGAGAGCAGTACTTC	CASLPTGQGLGEQYF
TRBV5-1	TRBJ2-3	TRBD2	.	TGCGCCAGCAGGCAACTAGCGGGGGCCAGCACAGATACGCAGTATTTT	CASRQLAGASTDTQYF
TRBV7-9	TRBJ2-5	.	.	TGTGCCAGCAGCTTAGCTTTGACGCAGGGCGGCCAAGAGACCCAGTACTTC	CASSLALTQGGQETQYF
TRBV20-1	TRBJ1-5	.	.	TGCAGTGCTAGGGGGGGTAGGGGCAATAGGCAGCCCCAGCATTTT	CSARGGRGNRQPQHF
TRBV9	TRBJ2-5	.	.	TGTGCCAGCAGCGTAGGATATGGGAATGAGCAGTACTTC	CASSVGYGNEQYF
TRBV5-5	TRBJ2-1	.	.	TGTGCCAGCAGCTTGTACGGGACCGCCTACAATGAGCAGTTCTTC	CASSLYGTAYNEQFF
TRBV4-3	TRBJ2-7	TRBD1	.	TGCGCCAGCAGCCACCGCTGGGGACAGAGCTCCGACGAGCAGTACTTC	CASSHRWGQSSDEQYF
TRBV4-2	TRBJ1-5	.	.	TGTGCCAGCAGCCCCGGGGGGGATTTGGGGCAGCCCCAGCATTTT	CASSPGGDLGQPQHF
TRBV20-1	TRBJ1-5	.	.	TGCAGTGCTAGAAGGGGAGAGGGGCGAGGCAATCAGCCCCAGCATTTT	CSARRGEGRGNQPQHF
TRBV4-1	TRBJ2-7	TRBD2	few	TGCGCCAGCAGCCCCATTGGAGTAGCGGGGGGATACGAGCAGTACTTC	CASSPIGVAGGYEQYF
TRBV12-5	TRBJ2-1	.	.	TGTGCTAGTGGTTTGGACCAGGGTTTCGATGAGCAGTTCTTC	CASGLDQGFDEQFF
TRBV27	TRBJ2-7	TRBD2	few	TGTGCCAGCAGGCAAGACCGTTGGGGGGGCTCCTACGAGCAGTACTTC	CASRQDRWGGSYEQYF
TRBV5-1	TRBJ2-7	TRBD1	many	TGTGCCAGCAGCCCTGGACAGGGTCGGGACGAGCAGTACTTC	CASSPGQGRDEQYF
TRBV20-1	TRBJ1-1	TRBD1	.	TGCAGTGCAGAGGACAGGGCGAACACTGAAGCTTTCTTT	CSAEDRANTEAFF
TRBV15	TRBJ2-1	.	.	TGTGCCACCAACCGTGGAGGAGGGCGTGTTGCGGATGAGCAGTTCTTC	CATNRGGGRVADEQFF
TRBV20-1	TRBJ2-3	TRBD2	.	TGCAGTCCTTATGCGGGGGGGTATACGCAGTATTTT	CSPYAGGYTQYF
TRBV6-5	TRBJ1-2	.	.	TGTGCCAGCAGGAGCAGGGTTGCTGGCTACACCTTC	CASRSRVAGYTF
TRBV5-6	TRBJ2-5	TRBD2	.	TGTGCCAGCAGCATCGGGACTAGCGGGGGGGGGAAGACCCAGTACTTC	CASSIGTSGGGKTQYF
TRBV9	TRBJ2-3	.	few	TGTGCCAGCAGCGTAACCCCTAGCACAGATACGCAGTATTTT	CASSVTPSTDTQYF
TRBV28	TRBJ2-1	.	.	TGTGCCAGCAGTTCTAAGGGGGGGACGTTAGTCAGGAGCTCCTACAATGAGCAGTTCTTC	CASSSKGGTLVRSSYNEQFF
TRBV28	TRBJ1-4	TRBD1	.	TGTGCCAGCAGGGAGGGGGCGCGGTATGAAAAACTGTTTTTT	CASREGARYEKLFF